Below, 10 T cell receptor beta chains from the same sample are listed, as sequenced in a study of blood T cell repertoires in COVID-19 (TCRdb year 2020). The library was built by means of the immunoSEQ multiplex PCR assay. TCRdb's version of the immuneACCESS table is confined to in-frame rearrangements and falls short of the full clone set. An unresolved V gene accounts for under half of the shortfall where checked; the remainder is of unknown origin. The sample yields around 250,000 clones; around 86% were counted once. Over 9% of the sample goes to the ten largest clones. The specimen was peripheral blood. Every receptor here comes from a man older than 75 with acute or convalescent COVID-19.

The rearrangement uses TRBV7-8 and TRBJ1-3, with D uncertain. Germline-derived CDR1 and CDR2 are SGHVS and FQNEAQ. V shed 1 base and J shed 0 bases, with 7 bases lying between them. The CDR3 has 15 residues. CDR3 DNA: TGTGCCAGCAGCTTAGGGACTGGCTCTGGAAACACCATATATTTT. This gives the protein CASSLGTGSGNTIYF.

The gene calls are TRBV25-1 and TRBJ1-1; TRBD1 is a possible D gene (6 bases). The V gene lost 1 base and the J gene lost 6 bases, with 18 bases spanning the gap. CDR3 length: 16 amino acids. Germline V lookup: CDR1 MGHDK, CDR2 SYGVNS. The DNA of the CDR3 is TGTGCCAGCAGTGAATCCACAGGGCTTGGATTCGCTGAAGCTTTCTTT. Its protein is CASSESTGLGFAEAFF.

This sequence joins TRBV2 and TRBJ2-5; the match to TRBD2 covers 7 bases. Germline V gene sequence: CDR1 SNHLY, CDR2 FYNNEI. The V segment lost 9 bases and the J segment 4 bases; nucleotides outside the gene matches: 11. CDR3 length: 14 residues. The CDR3 nucleotides read TGTGCCAGTGTTCGGGAGGTCCGGGCAGAGACCCAGTACTTC. It specifies CASVREVRAETQYF.

This chain links TRBV3-1 (or the pseudogene TRBV3-2) with TRBJ2-7; 9 bases line up with TRBD1. The CDR3 totals 18 residues. CDR1 and CDR2 (germline): LGHDT, YNNKEL (reference sequence). The junction had 13 bases not matched to a gene; V was cut back by 0 bases and J by 4 bases. The CDR3 DNA reads as TGTGCCAGCAGCCAAGAGGTACTCAGGGACAGGGCAAGATACGAGCAGTACTTC. Encoded protein: CASSQEVLRDRARYEQYF.

This clone was observed once. Here the CDR3 reads CASMRSSYNEQFF. Here the CDR3 DNA reads TGTGCCAGCATGCGAAGCTCCTACAATGAGCAGTTCTTC. The rearrangement joins TRBV2 to TRBJ2-1; D is undetermined. V was shortened by 7 bases and J by 0 bases, with 7 bases between the two germline ends. Germline CDR1 reads SNHLY; CDR2 reads FYNNEI. This CDR3 region has 13 residues.

The V gene is TRBV5-6, the J gene TRBJ1-2; D perhaps matches TRBD1 (5 bases). The CDR3 sequence is 17 residues long. Germline values: CDR1 SGHDT, CDR2 YYEEEE. The V end lost 0 bases, the J end lost 7 bases, and 22 bases lay between the germline ends. The CDR3 DNA sequence: TGTGCCAGCAGCTTGGGACCCTGGGGGTCGGGAGTTAGTGGCTACACCTTC. Amino acids: CASSLGPWGSGVSGYTF.

The chain recombines TRBV27 with TRBJ1-2; D call uncertain. CDR3 length: 15 residues. V was cut by 3 bases and J by 1 base, with 12 bases left in between. CDR1 and CDR2 (germline): MNHEY, SMNVEV (reference sequence). The DNA of the CDR3 is TGTGCCAGCAGTTTTTCCCACGGGAGTAACTATGGCTACACCTTC. The encoded protein is CASSFSHGSNYGYTF.

This rearrangement joins TRBV5-6 to TRBJ2-1, with 10 nucleotides matching TRBD1. This CDR3 is built from 15 residues. The junction had 3 bases not matched to a gene; V was cut back by 4 bases and J by 2 bases. The germline CDR1 and CDR2 sequences are SGHDT and YYEEEE. This CDR3 reads CASSAGQGTYNEQFF. The CDR3 DNA follows: TGTGCCAGCAGCGCGGGACAGGGGACCTACAATGAGCAGTTCTTC.

This chain uses TRBV29-1 with TRBJ2-1; 8 positions match TRBD2. Trimming at V came to 5 bases and at J to 4 bases, leaving 7 bases not matched to a gene. Per germline, CDR1 SQVTM and CDR2 ANQGSEA. This CDR3 is 14 amino acids long. This CDR3 reads CSVSLAGRYNEQFF. The CDR3 DNA reads TGCAGCGTTTCTTTAGCGGGGCGGTACAATGAGCAGTTCTTC.

The CDR3 reads CASGNRGNTEAFF. CDR3 sequence (DNA): TGTGCCAGCGGAAACAGGGGGAACACTGAAGCTTTCTTT. The chain employs TRBV6-5 and TRBJ1-1; 7 positions match TRBD1. Germline assignment: CDR1 MNHEY and CDR2 SVGAGI. V shed 8 bases, J shed 1 base, and the junction held 4 bases outside the gene matches. This CDR3 spans 13 amino acids.